This T cell receptor beta chain came from a study of cytomegalovirus exposure and HLA in healthy donors. General study points: Relative to the approximately 700-donor mean, N-insertions were reportedly fewer in an Asian-associated ancestry cluster in a later analysis.

Concerning this clone: What it binds is unknown.

The CDR3 covers 12 residues. The germline gives CDR1 SGHNT, CDR2 YENEEA. V dropped 5 bases and J dropped 6 bases, with 7 bases sitting between them. The PCR was carried out with 60 Vbeta primers and 13 Jbeta primers. The repertoire was sequenced with immunoSEQ multiplex PCR; TCRdb's copy has only in-frame clones and lacks some. The sample has 150,000 to 200,000 clones, around 85% seen once. The V gene is TRBV11-3, the J gene TRBJ1-4, with D perhaps matching TRBD1 (5 bases). This TCR was sampled from a man aged 35 to 55 in good health and CMV-seropositive. The sequenced sample was PBMCs. The CDR3 sequence is CASSGGDEKLFF. CDR3 coding DNA: TGTGCCAGCAGCGGGGGGGATGAAAAACTGTTTTTT.